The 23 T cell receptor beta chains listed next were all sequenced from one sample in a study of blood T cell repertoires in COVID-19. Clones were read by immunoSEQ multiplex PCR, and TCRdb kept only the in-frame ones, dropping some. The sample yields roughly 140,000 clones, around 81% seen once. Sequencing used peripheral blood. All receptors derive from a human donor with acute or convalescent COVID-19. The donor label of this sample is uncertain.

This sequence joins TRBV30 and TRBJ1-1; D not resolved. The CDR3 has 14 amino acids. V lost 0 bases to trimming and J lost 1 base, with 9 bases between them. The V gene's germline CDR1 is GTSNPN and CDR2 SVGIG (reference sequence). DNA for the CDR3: TGTGCCTGGAGTGTAGAGGCCCCGAACACTGAAGCTTTCTTT. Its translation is CAWSVEAPNTEAFF.

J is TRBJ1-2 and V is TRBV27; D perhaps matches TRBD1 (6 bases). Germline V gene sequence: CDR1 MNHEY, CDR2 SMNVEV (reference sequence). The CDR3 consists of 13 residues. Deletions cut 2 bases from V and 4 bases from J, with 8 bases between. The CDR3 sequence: CASSLDRSYGYTF. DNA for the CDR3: TGTGCCAGCAGTTTAGACAGGAGCTATGGCTACACCTTC.

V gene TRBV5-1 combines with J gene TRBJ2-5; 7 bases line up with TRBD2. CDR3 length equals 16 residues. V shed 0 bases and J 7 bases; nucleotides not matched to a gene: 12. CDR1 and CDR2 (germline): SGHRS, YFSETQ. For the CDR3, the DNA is TGCGCCAGCAGCTTGGGGGCGCTAGCGGCCAAACGGACCCAGTACTTC. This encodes CASSLGALAAKRTQYF.

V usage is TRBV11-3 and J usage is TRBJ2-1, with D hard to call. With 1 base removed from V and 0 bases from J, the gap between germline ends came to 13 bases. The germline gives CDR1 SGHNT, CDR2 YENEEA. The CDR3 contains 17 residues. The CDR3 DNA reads TGTGCCAGCAGCTTAGGCGGCCCACTGAGCTCCTACAATGAGCAGTTCTTC. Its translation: CASSLGGPLSSYNEQFF.

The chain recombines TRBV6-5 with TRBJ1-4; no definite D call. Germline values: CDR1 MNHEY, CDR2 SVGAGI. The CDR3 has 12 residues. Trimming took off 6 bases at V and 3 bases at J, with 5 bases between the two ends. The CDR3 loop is CASSAANEKLFF. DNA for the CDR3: TGTGCCAGCAGCGCGGCTAATGAAAAACTGTTTTTT.

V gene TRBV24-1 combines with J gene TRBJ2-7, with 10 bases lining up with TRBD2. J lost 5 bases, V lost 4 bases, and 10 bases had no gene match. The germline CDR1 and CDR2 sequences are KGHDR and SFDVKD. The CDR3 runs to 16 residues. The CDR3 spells CATSDSSGGEINEQYF. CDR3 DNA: TGTGCCACCAGTGACTCTAGCGGGGGAGAGATTAACGAGCAGTACTTC.

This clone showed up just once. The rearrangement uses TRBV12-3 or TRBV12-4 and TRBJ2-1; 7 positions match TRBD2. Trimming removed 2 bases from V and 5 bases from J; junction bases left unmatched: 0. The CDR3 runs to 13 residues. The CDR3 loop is CASSLREDNEQFF. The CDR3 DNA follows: TGTGCCAGCAGTTTACGGGAGGACAATGAGCAGTTCTTC.

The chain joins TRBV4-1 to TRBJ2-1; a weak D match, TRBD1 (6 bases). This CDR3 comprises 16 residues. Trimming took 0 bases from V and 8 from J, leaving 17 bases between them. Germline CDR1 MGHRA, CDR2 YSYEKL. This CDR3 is CASSQDWTVGSHEQFF. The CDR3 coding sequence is TGCGCCAGCAGCCAAGATTGGACAGTCGGGTCGCATGAGCAGTTCTTC.

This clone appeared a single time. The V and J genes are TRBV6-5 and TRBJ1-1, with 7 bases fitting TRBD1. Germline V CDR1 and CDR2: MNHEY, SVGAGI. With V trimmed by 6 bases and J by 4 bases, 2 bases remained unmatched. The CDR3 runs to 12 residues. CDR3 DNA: TGTGCCAGCAGACAGGGGAGCACTGAAGCTTTCTTT. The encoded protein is CASRQGSTEAFF.

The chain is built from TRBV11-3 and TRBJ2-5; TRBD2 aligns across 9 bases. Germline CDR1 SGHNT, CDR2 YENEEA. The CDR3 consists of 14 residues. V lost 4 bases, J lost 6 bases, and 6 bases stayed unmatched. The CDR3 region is CASSSERGAKTQYF. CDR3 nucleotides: TGTGCCAGCAGCTCAGAGCGGGGGGCAAAGACCCAGTACTTC.

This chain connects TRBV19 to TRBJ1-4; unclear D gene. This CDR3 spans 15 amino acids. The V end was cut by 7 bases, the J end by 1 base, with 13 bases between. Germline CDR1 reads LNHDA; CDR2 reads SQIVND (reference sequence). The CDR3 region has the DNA TGTGCCAGTATGAGGGCAGTAGGAACTAATGAAAAACTGTTTTTT. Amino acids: CASMRAVGTNEKLFF.

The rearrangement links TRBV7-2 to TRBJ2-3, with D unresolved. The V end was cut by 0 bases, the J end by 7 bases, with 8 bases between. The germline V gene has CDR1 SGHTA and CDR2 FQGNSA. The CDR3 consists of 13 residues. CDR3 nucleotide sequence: TGTGCCAGCAGCTTAGCGGCTTCCTATACGCAGTATTTT. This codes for CASSLAASYTQYF.

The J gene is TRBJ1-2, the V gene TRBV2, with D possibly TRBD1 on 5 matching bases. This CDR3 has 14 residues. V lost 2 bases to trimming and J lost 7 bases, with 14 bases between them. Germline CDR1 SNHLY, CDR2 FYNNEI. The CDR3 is CASSEPTGGFGYTF. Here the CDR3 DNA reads TGTGCCAGCAGTGAACCCACCGGGGGATTTGGCTACACCTTC.

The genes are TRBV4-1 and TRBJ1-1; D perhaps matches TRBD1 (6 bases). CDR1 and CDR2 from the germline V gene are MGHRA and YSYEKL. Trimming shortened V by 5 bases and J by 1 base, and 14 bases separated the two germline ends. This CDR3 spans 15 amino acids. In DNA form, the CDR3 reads TGCGCCAGCAGCGCCCAGGGGTTGGCGAACACTGAAGCTTTCTTT. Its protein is CASSAQGLANTEAFF.

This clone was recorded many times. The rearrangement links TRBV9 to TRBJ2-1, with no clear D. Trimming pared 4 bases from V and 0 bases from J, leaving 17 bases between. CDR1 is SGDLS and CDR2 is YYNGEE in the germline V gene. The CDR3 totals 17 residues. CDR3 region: CASSYLRQISSYNEQFF. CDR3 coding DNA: TGTGCCAGCAGCTACCTGAGGCAAATAAGCTCCTACAATGAGCAGTTCTTC.

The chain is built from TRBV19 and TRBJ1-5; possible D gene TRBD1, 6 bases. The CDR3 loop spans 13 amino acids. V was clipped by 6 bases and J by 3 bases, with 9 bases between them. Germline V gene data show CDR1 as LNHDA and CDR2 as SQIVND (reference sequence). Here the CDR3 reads CASRDRYNQPQHF. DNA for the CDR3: TGTGCCAGTAGGGACAGATACAATCAGCCCCAGCATTTT.

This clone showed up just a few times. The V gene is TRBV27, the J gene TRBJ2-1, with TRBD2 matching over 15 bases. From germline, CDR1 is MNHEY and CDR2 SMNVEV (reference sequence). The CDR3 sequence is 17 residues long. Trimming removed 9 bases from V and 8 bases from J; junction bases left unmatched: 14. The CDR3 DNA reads TGTGCCAGTTCTTCCCCGGGACTAGCGGGGGGTATCTATGAGCAGTTCTTC. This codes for CASSSPGLAGGIYEQFF.

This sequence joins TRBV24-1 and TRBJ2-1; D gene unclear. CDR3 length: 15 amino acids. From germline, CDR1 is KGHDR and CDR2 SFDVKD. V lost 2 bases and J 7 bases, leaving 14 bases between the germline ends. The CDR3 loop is CATSDSSAHWNEQFF. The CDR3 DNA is TGTGCCACCAGTGATTCGAGTGCCCACTGGAATGAGCAGTTCTTC.

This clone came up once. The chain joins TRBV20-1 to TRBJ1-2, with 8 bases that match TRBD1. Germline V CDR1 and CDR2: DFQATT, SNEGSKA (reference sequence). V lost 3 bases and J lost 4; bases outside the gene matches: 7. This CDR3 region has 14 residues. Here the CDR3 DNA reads TGCAGTGCTAGTGGGGGACAGGCCCTCTATGGCTACACCTTC. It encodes CSASGGQALYGYTF.

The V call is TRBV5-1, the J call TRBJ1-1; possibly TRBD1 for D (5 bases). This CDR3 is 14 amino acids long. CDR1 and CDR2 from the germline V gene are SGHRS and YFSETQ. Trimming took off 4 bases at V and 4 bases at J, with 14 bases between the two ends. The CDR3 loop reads CASSPTLGGTEAFF. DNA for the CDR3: TGCGCCAGCAGCCCAACCCTGGGGGGCACTGAAGCTTTCTTT.

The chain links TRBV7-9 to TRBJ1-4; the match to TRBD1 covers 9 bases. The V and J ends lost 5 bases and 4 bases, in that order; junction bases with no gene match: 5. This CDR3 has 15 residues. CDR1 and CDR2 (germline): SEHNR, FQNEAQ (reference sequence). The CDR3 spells CASSIQGAYNEKLFF. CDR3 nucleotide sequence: TGTGCCAGCAGCATACAGGGGGCATATAATGAAAAACTGTTTTTT.

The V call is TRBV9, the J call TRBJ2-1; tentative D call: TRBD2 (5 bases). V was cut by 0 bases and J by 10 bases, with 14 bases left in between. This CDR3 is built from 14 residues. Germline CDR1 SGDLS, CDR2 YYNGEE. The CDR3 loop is CASSVARQAGEQFF. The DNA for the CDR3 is TGTGCCAGCAGCGTAGCTCGGCAGGCGGGCGAGCAGTTCTTC.

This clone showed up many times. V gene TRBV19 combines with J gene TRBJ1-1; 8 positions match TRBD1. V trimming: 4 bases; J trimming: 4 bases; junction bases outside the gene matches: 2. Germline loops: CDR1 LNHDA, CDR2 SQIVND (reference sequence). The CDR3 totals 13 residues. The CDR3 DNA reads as TGTGCCAGTAGTAGGACAGGGAGCACTGAAGCTTTCTTT. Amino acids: CASSRTGSTEAFF.